The sequence of this T cell receptor (beta chain) was determined in a study of blood T cell repertoires in COVID-19. Study as a whole: Nucleic acid was either cDNA or gDNA, and it came from T cells, B-cell-depleted T cells, or PBMCs.

This clone was observed a few times. Clones were read by immunoSEQ multiplex PCR, and TCRdb kept only the in-frame ones, dropping some. This sample has about 120,000 clones, with about 83% found just once. Germline CDR1 and CDR2: SGDLS and YYNGEE. The CDR3 covers 13 residues. Trimming cost V 4 bases and J 6 bases, with 12 bases left between them. The sample was peripheral blood. The V call is TRBV9, the J call TRBJ2-3; TRBD2 is a possible D gene (5 bases). The source of this sequence is a man aged 55 to 70 with acute or convalescent COVID-19. CDR3 residues: CASSLRTGDTQYF. The CDR3 DNA is TGTGCCAGCAGCCTCAGGACTGGGGATACGCAGTATTTT.